This is a list of T cell receptor beta chains from one sample in a study of blood T cell repertoires in COVID-19. The data were produced by immunoSEQ multiplex PCR, yet TCRdb's version contains in-frame clones alone and is incomplete. The sample lists more than 80,000 clones; 82% were seen once. Sequencing used peripheral blood. The receptors shown here come from a man in his fifties or sixties with active or convalescent COVID-19. The CDR3 runs from the conserved cysteine through the conserved F or W. For some rows the clone size is stated as once, few or many, or as a class when expanded; others skip it.

v_call	clone_size	j_call	cdr3_aa
TRBV3-1/TRBV3-2	NA	TRBJ1-1	CASSQSFPNTEAFF
TRBV5-1	once	TRBJ2-3	CASTPGQGTDTQYF
TRBV7-2	few	TRBJ2-2	CASSQTLAGTGELFF
TRBV2	NA	TRBJ1-3	CASSERAVQSGNTIYF
TRBV9	NA	TRBJ2-1	CASSVEARRSYNEQFF
TRBV2	NA	TRBJ1-6	CASRDRPNSPLHF
TRBV18	NA	TRBJ1-1	CASSDGTGGRNTEAFF
TRBV5-1	few	TRBJ1-2	CASSLDGPNYGYTF
TRBV2	NA	TRBJ2-3	CASSAQRGDTDTQYF
TRBV28	NA	TRBJ1-6	CASSSPQGAFNSPLHF